Shown below are 29 T cell receptor beta chains from a single sample sequenced in a study of cytomegalovirus exposure and HLA in healthy donors. TCRdb's table, derived via immunoSEQ multiplex PCR, lists solely in-frame clones and lacks some. The sample contains about 69,000 clones, 94% of which appear only once. The specimen was PBMCs. These receptors were obtained from a young woman in good health and CMV-seronegative.

In DNA, the CDR3 is TGTGCCAGCAGCGTAGGACAGGGGCTAGGAGAGACCCAGTACTTC. Protein product: CASSVGQGLGETQYF. This rearrangement joins TRBV9 to TRBJ2-5, with 8 bases fitting TRBD1. Germline CDR1 is SGDLS and CDR2 is YYNGEE. V trimming: 0 bases; J trimming: 4 bases; junction bases outside the gene matches: 5. The CDR3 runs to 15 residues.

This sequence joins TRBV10-3 and TRBJ2-2, with TRBD2 identical over 12 bases. Per the germline V gene, CDR1 is ENHRY and CDR2 is SYGVKD. V shed 2 bases and J 0 bases; nucleotides not matched to a gene: 10. The CDR3 covers 20 residues. The CDR3 DNA sequence: TGTGCCATCAGTGAGCCTCGGACTAGCGGGAACTTACCGAACACCGGGGAGCTGTTTTTT. Amino acid sequence: CAISEPRTSGNLPNTGELFF.

This clone occurred once. The V call is TRBV12-5, the J call TRBJ2-3; unclear D gene. V was trimmed by 4 bases and J by 4 bases, leaving 12 bases between them. CDR1 and CDR2 (germline): LGHNT, FRNRAP. The CDR3 is 14 amino acids. The CDR3 reads CASGSPSVADTQYF. The DNA of the CDR3 is TGTGCTAGTGGTTCCCCCTCTGTCGCAGATACGCAGTATTTT.

The chain has TRBV7-9 and TRBJ2-3, with 13 bases aligning to TRBD2. The germline V gene has CDR1 SEHNR and CDR2 FQNEAQ (reference sequence). The CDR3 runs to 16 residues. Unmatched junction bases numbered 8, after V lost 5 bases and J lost 6 bases. In DNA form, the CDR3 reads TGTGCCAGCAGCCCAGGGACTAGCGGGATGAGGGATACGCAGTATTTT. Amino acid sequence: CASSPGTSGMRDTQYF. Supplemented by reference TRBV7-9 and TRBJ2-3, the full variable domain reads DTGVSQNPRHKITKRGQNVTFRCDPISEHNRLYWYRQTLGQGPEFLTYFQNEAQLEKSRLLSDRFSAERPKGSFSTLEIQRTEQGDSAMYLCASSPGTSGMRDTQYFGPGTRLTVL.

This chain joins TRBV2 and TRBJ2-3; tentatively, D is TRBD2 (6 bases). The CDR3 is made up of 12 amino acids. CDR1 and CDR2 from the germline V gene are SNHLY and FYNNEI. V was cut by 11 bases and J by 3 bases, with 12 bases left in between. The CDR3 nucleotides read TGTGCCGGGGCCCGGGGGACAGATACGCAGTATTTT. Protein product: CAGARGTDTQYF.

The chain is built from TRBV27 and TRBJ2-3; a weak D match, TRBD2 (6 bases). The CDR3 consists of 14 residues. Germline CDR1 reads MNHEY; CDR2 reads SMNVEV (reference sequence). V was cut by 6 bases and J by 3 bases, with 13 bases left in between. The CDR3 region is CASRVAGRTDTQYF. CDR3 DNA: TGTGCCAGCAGAGTAGCAGGGAGGACAGATACGCAGTATTTT.

The CDR3 loop is CASSFLDRVGNTIYF. The CDR3 DNA sequence: TGTGCCAGCAGCTTCTTAGACAGGGTTGGAAACACCATATATTTT. The V and J genes are TRBV7-2 and TRBJ1-3; 7 nucleotides match TRBD1. CDR1 is SGHTA, CDR2 FQGNSA, per germline. This CDR3 is built from 15 residues. The ends lost 3 bases at V and 3 bases at J; junction bases unmatched: 5.

This clone was recorded once. This rearrangement joins TRBV19 to TRBJ1-4, with 8 bases identical to TRBD1. The CDR3 sequence is 15 residues long. Germline values: CDR1 LNHDA, CDR2 SQIVND (reference sequence). The V segment lost 5 bases and the J segment 3 bases; nucleotides outside the gene matches: 5. CDR3 DNA sequence: TGTGCCAGTAGTCCGCAGGGGGCGGCTAATGAAAAACTGTTTTTT. Its protein product is CASSPQGAANEKLFF.

The J gene is TRBJ2-7, the V gene TRBV15, with 10 positions matching TRBD2. The germline gives CDR1 LNHNV, CDR2 YYDKDF (reference sequence). The length of the CDR3 is 15 residues. The V segment lost 5 bases and the J segment 6 bases; nucleotides outside the gene matches: 10. CDR3 region: CATSRTLAGEREQYF. DNA for the CDR3: TGTGCCACCAGCCGTACCCTAGCGGGAGAACGCGAGCAGTACTTC.

The V call is TRBV10-3, the J call TRBJ1-4; D not certain. Trimming left V 4 bases short and J 5 bases short, with 11 bases between. The germline V gene has CDR1 ENHRY and CDR2 SYGVKD. CDR3 length equals 14 residues. Here the CDR3 DNA reads TGTGCCATCAGTGGAGGTCAGCAAAATGAAAAACTGTTTTTT. Translated, it gives CAISGGQQNEKLFF.

The CDR3 reads CASSPAGVGETQYF. The DNA of the CDR3 is TGTGCCAGCAGTCCCGCAGGGGTAGGGGAGACCCAGTACTTC. The chain links TRBV7-3 to TRBJ2-5; TRBD1 might be the D (6 bases). CDR3 length: 14 residues. Trimming took 6 bases from V and 5 from J, leaving 16 bases between them. CDR1 and CDR2 from the germline V gene are SGHTA and FQGTGA.

This chain joins TRBV7-9 and TRBJ2-3; 7 positions agree with TRBD1. Germline V gene lookup returns CDR1 SEHNR and CDR2 FQNEAQ (reference sequence). With 5 bases clipped from V and 2 bases from J, the junction kept 10 bases outside the gene matches. CDR3 length: 16 amino acids. Here the CDR3 reads CASSRVQGPYTDTQYF. CDR3 sequence (DNA): TGTGCCAGCAGCCGAGTACAGGGGCCTTACACAGATACGCAGTATTTT.

The V call is TRBV30, the J call TRBJ1-1; possibly TRBD1 for D (6 bases). The V gene's germline CDR1 is GTSNPN and CDR2 SVGIG (reference sequence). This CDR3 comprises 13 residues. Deletions cut 0 bases from V and 5 bases from J, with 10 bases between. The CDR3 bases are TGTGCCTGGAGTGTAAAAACAGGGACTGAAGCTTTCTTT. Encoded protein: CAWSVKTGTEAFF. Full variable domain (outside the CDR3, taken from reference TRBV30 and TRBJ1-1): SQTIHQWPATLVQPVGSPLSLECTVEGTSNPNLYWYRQAAGRGLQLLFYSVGIGQISSEVPQNLSASRPQDRQFILSSKKLLLSDSGFYLCAWSVKTGTEAFFGQGTRLTVV.

The gene calls are TRBV5-1 and TRBJ2-3; 14 nucleotides match TRBD2. The CDR3 extends over 16 amino acids. Germline CDR1 and CDR2: SGHRS and YFSETQ. With 4 bases clipped from V and 7 bases from J, the junction kept 8 bases outside the gene matches. The CDR3 sequence is CASSLGTSGGVNTQYF. The CDR3 DNA reads TGCGCCAGCAGCCTCGGGACTAGCGGGGGAGTGAATACGCAGTATTTT.

This CDR3 reads CASSVTGGDTQYF. The DNA of the CDR3 is TGTGCCAGCAGCGTTACGGGGGGAGATACGCAGTATTTT. This chain links TRBV9 with TRBJ2-3; 7 bases agree with TRBD2. This CDR3 has 13 residues. J gave up 5 bases and V 2 bases, and 2 bases lay outside the gene matches. The germline gives CDR1 SGDLS, CDR2 YYNGEE.

This sequence joins TRBV5-1 and TRBJ2-5; no definite D call. The V end lost 4 bases, the J end lost 5 bases, and 12 bases lay between the germline ends. This CDR3 contains 13 residues. Looked up from germline, CDR1 is SGHRS and CDR2 is YFSETQ. This CDR3 reads CASSGTVFETQYF. The CDR3 bases are TGCGCCAGCAGCGGTACGGTCTTTGAGACCCAGTACTTC.

CDR3 sequence reads: CASSQAPGTGSDTQYF. The CDR3 bases are TGCGCCAGCAGCCAAGCCCCCGGGACAGGGTCAGATACGCAGTATTTT. V usage is TRBV4-1 and J usage is TRBJ2-3; 9 bases line up with TRBD1. The CDR3 spans 16 residues. From germline, CDR1 is MGHRA and CDR2 YSYEKL. Losses at the gene ends were 1 base for V and 4 bases for J; bases not matched to a gene: 6.

The chain has TRBV7-6 and TRBJ2-1; no definite D call. The germline V gene encodes CDR1 SGHVS and CDR2 FNYEAQ. V was clipped by 5 bases and J by 8 bases, with 16 bases between them. The length of the CDR3 is 14 residues. CDR3 bases: TGTGCCAGCAGCGCACCGTCTGCGAGCGATGAGCAGTTCTTC. Amino acid sequence: CASSAPSASDEQFF.

As to this clone: This clone may be a read error of a much larger clone one base away. V and J are TRBV4-1 and TRBJ2-5, with D perhaps matching TRBD1 (5 bases). V gave up 0 bases and J gave up 4 bases, with 18 bases separating them. The germline gives CDR1 MGHRA, CDR2 YSYEKL. This CDR3 comprises 17 residues. Here the CDR3 reads CASSQDLGALDTETQYF. The CDR3 DNA sequence: TGCGCCAGCAGCCAAGATTTAGGGGCCCTAGACACAGAGACCCAGTACTTC.

The table lists this clone with a count of one. The rearrangement links TRBV11-2 to TRBJ2-5, with D perhaps TRBD2 (5 bases). From germline, CDR1 is SGHAT and CDR2 FQNNGV. The CDR3 has 14 residues. V lost 0 bases to trimming and J lost 9 bases, with 14 bases between them. The CDR3 loop reads CASSLDQRGWAQYF. The CDR3 DNA sequence: TGTGCCAGCAGCTTAGATCAGAGAGGGTGGGCCCAGTACTTC.

The gene calls are TRBV5-1 and TRBJ1-2, with 10 bases fitting TRBD1. The V and J ends lost 3 bases and 6 bases, in that order; junction bases with no gene match: 5. This CDR3 is built from 14 residues. The germline CDR1 and CDR2 sequences are SGHRS and YFSETQ. CDR3 in amino acids: CASSWGTGDHGYTF. In nucleotides, the CDR3 is TGCGCCAGCAGCTGGGGGACAGGGGATCATGGCTACACCTTC.

The V gene is TRBV7-3, the J gene TRBJ2-1; D remains unclear. Germline V gene lookup returns CDR1 SGHTA and CDR2 FQGTGA. The CDR3 totals 13 residues. The V and J ends lost 2 bases and 5 bases respectively, with 7 bases between them. CDR3 in DNA: TGTGCCAGCAGCTTAGGCCGGGACAATGAGCAGTTCTTC. Translated, it gives CASSLGRDNEQFF.

V is TRBV4-1 and J is TRBJ2-2, with TRBD1 matching over 8 bases. V shed 2 bases and J 0 bases; nucleotides not matched to a gene: 11. Germline V gene lookup returns CDR1 MGHRA and CDR2 YSYEKL. This CDR3 has 19 residues. CDR3 region: CASSQLPLGTGTNTGELFF. In DNA, the CDR3 is TGCGCCAGCAGCCAACTACCTCTAGGGACAGGCACGAACACCGGGGAGCTGTTTTTT.

This clone has only one observation. The V and J genes are TRBV4-1 and TRBJ1-1; 9 nucleotides agree with TRBD1. After removal of 1 base from V and 1 base from J, the junction contained 1 base not matched to a gene. The germline gives CDR1 MGHRA, CDR2 YSYEKL. The CDR3 totals 15 residues. The CDR3 is CASSQGQGGNTEAFF. DNA for the CDR3: TGCGCCAGCAGCCAAGGACAGGGGGGGAACACTGAAGCTTTCTTT.

This clone showed up just a few times. CDR3 DNA sequence: TGTGCCTGGGAACGGGGTGGAAACACCATATATTTT. It specifies CAWERGGNTIYF. The chain links TRBV30 to TRBJ1-3; no firm D call. The CDR3 loop spans 12 amino acids. The germline V gene encodes CDR1 GTSNPN and CDR2 SVGIG (reference sequence). V was clipped by 5 bases and J by 3 bases, with 8 bases between them. The full variable domain, rest sourced from reference TRBV30 and TRBJ1-3, is SQTIHQWPATLVQPVGSPLSLECTVEGTSNPNLYWYRQAAGRGLQLLFYSVGIGQISSEVPQNLSASRPQDRQFILSSKKLLLSDSGFYLCAWERGGNTIYFGEGSWLTVV.

The chain uses TRBV4-1 and TRBJ2-7; weak D call: TRBD2 (5 bases). Germline V lookup: CDR1 MGHRA, CDR2 YSYEKL. This CDR3 spans 16 amino acids. V lost 6 bases and J 0 bases, leaving 18 bases between the germline ends. CDR3 amino acids: CASRPTIASPSYEQYF. The CDR3 DNA reads as TGCGCCAGCAGACCAACCATAGCGTCTCCCTCCTACGAGCAGTACTTC.

The J gene is TRBJ1-5, the V gene TRBV6-1; D is undetermined. CDR1 and CDR2 from the germline V gene are MNHNS and SASEGT. This CDR3 comprises 15 residues. Trimming left V 1 base short and J 3 bases short, with 10 bases between. The CDR3 here is CASSEGVLSNQPQHF. As DNA, the CDR3 is TGTGCCAGCAGTGAAGGAGTACTCTCCAATCAGCCCCAGCATTTT.

This chain connects TRBV9 to TRBJ2-2; 13 bases line up with TRBD2. CDR3 size: 16 residues. The germline CDR1 and CDR2 sequences are SGDLS and YYNGEE. The V segment lost 3 bases and the J segment 4 bases; nucleotides outside the gene matches: 3. CDR3 nucleotide sequence: TGTGCCAGCAGCGCTACTAGCGGGGGGGCCACCGGGGAGCTGTTTTTT. Translated, it gives CASSATSGGATGELFF. Using reference TRBV9 and TRBJ2-2 for the parts outside the CDR3, the full variable domain is DSGVTQTPKHLITATGQRVTLRCSPRSGDLSVYWYQQSLDQGLQFLIQYYNGEERAKGNILERFSAQQFPDLHSELNLSSLELGDSALYFCASSATSGGATGELFFGEGSRLTVL.

The J gene is TRBJ1-2, the V gene TRBV2; TRBD1 matches 9 bases. The CDR3 length is 15 residues. The V gene end was trimmed by 6 bases and the J gene end by 4 bases; junction bases not matched to a gene: 9. Germline V gene sequence: CDR1 SNHLY, CDR2 FYNNEI. The CDR3 region is CASRQPGTGTYGYTF. Written as DNA, the CDR3 is TGTGCCAGCAGACAGCCCGGGACAGGGACCTATGGCTACACCTTC.